A single sample gave rise to the 11 T cell receptor beta chains below, sequenced in a study of T cell clonotyping in hematopoietic cell transplantation. Time point specified: recipient sample about 28 days before transplant, after cytoreduction. Generated by immunoSEQ multiplex PCR, the TCRdb table keeps only in-frame clones and is missing some. The sample holds roughly 20,000 clones, 90% seen once. This specimen was peripheral blood mononuclear cells, taken before stem cell transplant. The receptors shown here come from a man younger than 35 with biphenotypic leukemia. Some clones in this sample may be carry-over from other donors' samples.

The CDR3 DNA reads as TGCGCCAGCAGCCAAGATATCGGGGGGCTGGACTATGGCTACACCTTC. It specifies CASSQDIGGLDYGYTF. This chain joins TRBV4-1 and TRBJ1-2; the D gene is possibly TRBD1 (6 bases). V was pared by 0 bases and J by 3 bases, with 14 bases between. The length of the CDR3 is 16 residues. The germline CDR1 and CDR2 sequences are MGHRA and YSYEKL.

A single count supports this clone. This rearrangement joins TRBV19 to TRBJ2-7, with 11 positions matching TRBD2. Germline-derived CDR1 and CDR2 are LNHDA and SQIVND (reference sequence). This CDR3 has 17 amino acids. J lost 6 bases, V lost 2 bases, and 12 bases had no gene match. Here the CDR3 reads CASSISVRTSGSLEQYF. The CDR3 bases are TGTGCCAGTAGTATATCGGTTAGAACTAGCGGGAGTCTCGAGCAGTACTTC.

The count of this clone is one. The rearrangement joins TRBV6-6 to TRBJ1-1; D unresolved. V gave up 7 bases and J gave up 8 bases, with 14 bases separating them. The germline CDR1 and CDR2 sequences are MNHNY and SVGAGI (reference sequence). The CDR3 extends over 12 amino acids. This CDR3 is CASTTGSLEAFF. Here the CDR3 DNA reads TGTGCCAGCACCACGGGGTCCCTGGAAGCTTTCTTT.

V gene TRBV4-1 combines with J gene TRBJ2-7, with D possibly being TRBD2 (5 bases). Trimming cost V 4 bases and J 4 bases, with 14 bases left between them. The CDR3 is 14 residues long. The germline gives CDR1 MGHRA, CDR2 YSYEKL. The CDR3 DNA is TGCGCCAGCAGCCGACATGGGGAGACTTACGAGCAGTACTTC. Protein: CASSRHGETYEQYF.

This sequence joins TRBV7-2 and TRBJ1-1, with D possibly being TRBD1 (5 bases). Germline V CDR1 and CDR2: SGHTA, FQGNSA. Trimming pared 5 bases from V and 4 bases from J, leaving 17 bases between. This CDR3 region has 15 residues. CDR3: CASSQGLERGTEAFF. As DNA, the CDR3 is TGTGCCAGCAGCCAAGGACTGGAGAGGGGCACTGAAGCTTTCTTT. Based on the CDR3 plus reference TRBV7-2 and TRBJ1-1, the full variable domain is GAGVSQSPSNKVTEKGKDVELRCDPISGHTALYWYRQSLGQGLEFLIYFQGNSAPDKSGLPSDRFSAERTGGSVSTLTIQRTQQEDSAVYLCASSQGLERGTEAFFGQGTRLTVV.

In DNA form, the CDR3 reads TGCAGTGGGGGGTTTCCAGATACGCAGTATTTT. It is translated as CSGGFPDTQYF. The V and J genes are TRBV20-1 and TRBJ2-3; perhaps D is TRBD1 or TRBD2 (5 bases each). The V end was cut by 7 bases, the J end by 4 bases, with 9 bases between. Germline CDR1 DFQATT, CDR2 SNEGSKA (reference sequence). The CDR3 contains 11 residues.

This clone occurred once. V and J are TRBV11-3 and TRBJ2-3; D is possibly TRBD2 (5 bases). This CDR3 is built from 13 residues. Germline V gene sequence: CDR1 SGHNT, CDR2 YENEEA. Between the trimmed V and J ends, which lost 5 bases and 4 bases, there was a span of 10 bases. The CDR3 DNA reads as TGTGCCAGCAGCCTAGCCGGATCAGATACGCAGTATTTT. Residues: CASSLAGSDTQYF.

The J gene is TRBJ1-1, the V gene TRBV30; D might be TRBD1 (6 bases). The CDR3 totals 13 residues. Germline loops: CDR1 GTSNPN, CDR2 SVGIG (reference sequence). Written as DNA, the CDR3 is TGTGCGGGGGGGCGGCAGCCGAACACTGAAGCTTTCTTT. It yields the protein CAGGRQPNTEAFF.

This chain joins TRBV7-2 and TRBJ1-3; TRBD1 agrees at 7 bases. The CDR3 consists of 13 residues. Germline CDR1 is SGHTA and CDR2 is FQGNSA. The J segment lost 4 bases and the V segment lost 5 bases, leaving 2 bases of the junction unmatched. CDR3 DNA: TGTGCCAGCAGCCCGGGACAGGGAAACACCATATATTTT. Its translation is CASSPGQGNTIYF. Full variable domain (missing parts from reference TRBV7-2 and TRBJ1-3): GAGVSQSPSNKVTEKGKDVELRCDPISGHTALYWYRQSLGQGLEFLIYFQGNSAPDKSGLPSDRFSAERTGGSVSTLTIQRTQQEDSAVYLCASSPGQGNTIYFGEGSWLTVV.

This chain uses TRBV7-9 with TRBJ1-3; D ambiguous. Germline V CDR1 and CDR2: SEHNR, FQNEAQ (reference sequence). The ends were cut back, 6 bases at V and 4 bases at J, with 10 bases in the middle. The CDR3 is made up of 13 amino acids. In DNA form, the CDR3 reads TGTGCCAGCAGTCCCGACACGGGAAACACCATATATTTT. This gives the protein CASSPDTGNTIYF.

The table lists this clone with a count of one. The chain carries TRBV11-2 and TRBJ2-4; D may correspond to TRBD1 or TRBD2 (5 bases each). The germline gives CDR1 SGHAT, CDR2 FQNNGV. The CDR3 covers 14 residues. Trimming cost V 2 bases and J 6 bases, with 11 bases left between them. The CDR3 DNA reads TGTGCCAGCAGCTTAAGGGAGAGGGGAAACATTCAGTACTTC. This codes for CASSLRERGNIQYF.